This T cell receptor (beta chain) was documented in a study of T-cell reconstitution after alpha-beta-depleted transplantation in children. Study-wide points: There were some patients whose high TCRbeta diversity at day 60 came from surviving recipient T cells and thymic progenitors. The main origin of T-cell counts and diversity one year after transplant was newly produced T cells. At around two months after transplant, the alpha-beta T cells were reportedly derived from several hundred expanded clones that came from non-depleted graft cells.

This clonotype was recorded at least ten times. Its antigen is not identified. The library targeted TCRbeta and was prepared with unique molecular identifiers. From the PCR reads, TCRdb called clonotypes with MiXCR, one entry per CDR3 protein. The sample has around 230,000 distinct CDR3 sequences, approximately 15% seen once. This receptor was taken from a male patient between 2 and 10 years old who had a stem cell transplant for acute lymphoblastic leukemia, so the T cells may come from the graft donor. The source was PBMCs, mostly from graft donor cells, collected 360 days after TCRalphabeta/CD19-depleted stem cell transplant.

The CDR3 here is CASSLLDFTGELFF. CDR3 nucleotides: TGTGCCAGCAGTTTACTGGACTTCACCGGGGAGCTGTTTTTT. The chain couples TRBV28 to TRBJ2-2; D is possibly TRBD2 (5 bases). CDR1 MDHEN and CDR2 SYDVKM come from the germline V gene. Trimming took 2 bases from V and 4 from J, leaving 8 bases between them. The CDR3 covers 14 residues.